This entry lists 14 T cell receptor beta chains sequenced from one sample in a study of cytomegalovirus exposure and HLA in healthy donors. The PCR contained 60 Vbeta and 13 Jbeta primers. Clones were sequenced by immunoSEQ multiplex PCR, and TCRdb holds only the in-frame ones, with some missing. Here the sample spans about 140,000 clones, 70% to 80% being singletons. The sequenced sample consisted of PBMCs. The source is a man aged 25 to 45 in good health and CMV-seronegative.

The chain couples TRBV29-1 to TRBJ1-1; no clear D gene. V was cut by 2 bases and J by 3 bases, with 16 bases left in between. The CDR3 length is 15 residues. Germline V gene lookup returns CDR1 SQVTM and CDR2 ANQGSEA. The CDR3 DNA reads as TGCAGCGTTGAAACACTATTGAGAGGTTACACTGAAGCTTTCTTT. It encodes CSVETLLRGYTEAFF.

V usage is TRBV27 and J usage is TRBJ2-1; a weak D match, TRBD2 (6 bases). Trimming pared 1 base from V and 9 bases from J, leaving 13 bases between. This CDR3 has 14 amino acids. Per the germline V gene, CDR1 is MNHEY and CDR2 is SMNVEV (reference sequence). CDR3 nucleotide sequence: TGTGCCAGCAGTTTATTAGTGTTGGGGGGTGAGCAGTTCTTC. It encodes CASSLLVLGGEQFF.

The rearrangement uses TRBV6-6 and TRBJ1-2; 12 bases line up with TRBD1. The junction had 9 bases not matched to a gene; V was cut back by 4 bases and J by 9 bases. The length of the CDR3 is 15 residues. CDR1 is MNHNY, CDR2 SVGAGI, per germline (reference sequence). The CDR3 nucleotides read TGTGCCAGCAGTTCAGTATCGGGACAGGGGGCTAGCTACACCTTC. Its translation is CASSSVSGQGASYTF.

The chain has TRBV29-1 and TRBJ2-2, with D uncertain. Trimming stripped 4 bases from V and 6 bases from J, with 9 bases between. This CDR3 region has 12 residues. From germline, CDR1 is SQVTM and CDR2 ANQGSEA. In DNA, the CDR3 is TGCAGCGTTGGGTTGGCTCCCGGGGAGCTGTTTTTT. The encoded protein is CSVGLAPGELFF.

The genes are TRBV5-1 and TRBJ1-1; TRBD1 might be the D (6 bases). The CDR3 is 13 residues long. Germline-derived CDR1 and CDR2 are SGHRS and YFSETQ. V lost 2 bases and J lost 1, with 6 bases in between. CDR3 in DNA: TGCGCCAGCAGCTTACAGGGGAACACTGAAGCTTTCTTT. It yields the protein CASSLQGNTEAFF.

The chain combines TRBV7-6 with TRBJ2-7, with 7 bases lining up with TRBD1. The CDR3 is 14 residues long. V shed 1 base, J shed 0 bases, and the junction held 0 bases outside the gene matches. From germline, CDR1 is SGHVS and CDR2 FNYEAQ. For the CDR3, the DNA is TGTGCCAGCAGCTTAGGGGACAGCTCCTACGAGCAGTACTTC. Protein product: CASSLGDSSYEQYF.

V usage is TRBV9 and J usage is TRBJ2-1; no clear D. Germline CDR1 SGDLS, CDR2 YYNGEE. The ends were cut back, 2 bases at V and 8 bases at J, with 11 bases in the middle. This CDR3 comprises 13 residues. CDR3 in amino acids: CASSVMSGYEQFF. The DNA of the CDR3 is TGTGCCAGCAGCGTGATGTCCGGGTATGAGCAGTTCTTC.

The CDR3 region has the DNA TGTGCCAGCAGCCAACTAGGAACGGGGAAGCAGTACTTC. Its protein product is CASSQLGTGKQYF. The V call is TRBV6-5, the J call TRBJ2-7; D is possibly TRBD2 (5 bases). This CDR3 has 13 amino acids. The V gene lost 6 bases and the J gene lost 8 bases, with 17 bases spanning the gap. Germline V gene data show CDR1 as MNHEY and CDR2 as SVGAGI.

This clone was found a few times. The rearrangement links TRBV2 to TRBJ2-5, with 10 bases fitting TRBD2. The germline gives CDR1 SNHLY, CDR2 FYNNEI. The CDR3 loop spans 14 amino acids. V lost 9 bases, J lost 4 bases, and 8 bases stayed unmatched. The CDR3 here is CASNLRLAGETQYF. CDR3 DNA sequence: TGTGCCAGTAACCTGAGACTAGCGGGAGAGACCCAGTACTTC.

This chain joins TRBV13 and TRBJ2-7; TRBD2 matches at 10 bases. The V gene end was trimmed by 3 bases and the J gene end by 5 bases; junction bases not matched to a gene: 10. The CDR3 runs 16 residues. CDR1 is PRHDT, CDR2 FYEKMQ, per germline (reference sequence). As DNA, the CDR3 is TGTGCCAGCAGCTTCCTAGCGGGAGAGGGCCGAAACGAGCAGTACTTC. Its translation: CASSFLAGEGRNEQYF.

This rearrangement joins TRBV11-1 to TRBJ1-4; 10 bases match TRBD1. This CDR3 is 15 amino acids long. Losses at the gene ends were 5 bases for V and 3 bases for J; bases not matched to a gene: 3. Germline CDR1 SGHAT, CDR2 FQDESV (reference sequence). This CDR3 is CASSPGQGANEKLFF. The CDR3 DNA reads TGTGCCAGCAGCCCCGGACAGGGGGCTAATGAAAAACTGTTTTTT.

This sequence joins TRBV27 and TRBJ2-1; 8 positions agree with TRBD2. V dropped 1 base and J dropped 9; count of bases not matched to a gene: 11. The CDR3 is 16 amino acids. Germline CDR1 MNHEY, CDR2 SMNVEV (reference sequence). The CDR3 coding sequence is TGTGCCAGCAGTTTATGGCCGGGAGGGCCGGGTGGTGAGCAGTTCTTC. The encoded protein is CASSLWPGGPGGEQFF.

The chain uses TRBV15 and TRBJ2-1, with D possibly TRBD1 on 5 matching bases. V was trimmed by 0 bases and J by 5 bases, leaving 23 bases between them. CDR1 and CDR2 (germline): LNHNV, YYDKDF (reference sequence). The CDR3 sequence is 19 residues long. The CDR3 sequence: CATSREKAGLPHWDNEQFF. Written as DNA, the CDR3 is TGTGCCACCAGCAGAGAAAAGGCAGGGCTCCCCCATTGGGACAATGAGCAGTTCTTC.

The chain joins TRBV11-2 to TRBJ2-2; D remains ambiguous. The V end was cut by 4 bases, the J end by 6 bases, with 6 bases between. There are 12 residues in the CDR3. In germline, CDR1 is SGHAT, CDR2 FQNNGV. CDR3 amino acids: CASSSPSGELFF. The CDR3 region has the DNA TGTGCCAGCAGCTCCCCTTCCGGGGAGCTGTTTTTT.